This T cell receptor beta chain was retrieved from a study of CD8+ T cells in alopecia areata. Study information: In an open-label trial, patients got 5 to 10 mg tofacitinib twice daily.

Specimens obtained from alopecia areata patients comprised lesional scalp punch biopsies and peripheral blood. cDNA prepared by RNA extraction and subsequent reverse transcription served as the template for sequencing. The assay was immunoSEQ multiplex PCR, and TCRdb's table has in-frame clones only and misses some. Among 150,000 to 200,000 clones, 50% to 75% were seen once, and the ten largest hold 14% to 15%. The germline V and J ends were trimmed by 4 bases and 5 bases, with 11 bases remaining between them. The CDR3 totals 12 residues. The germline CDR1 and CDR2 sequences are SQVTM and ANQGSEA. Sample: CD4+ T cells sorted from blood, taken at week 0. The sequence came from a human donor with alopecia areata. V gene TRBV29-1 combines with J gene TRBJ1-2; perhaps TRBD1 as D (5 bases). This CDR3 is CSVARGGYGYTF. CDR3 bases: TGCAGCGTTGCGCGGGGCGGGTATGGCTACACCTTC.